Below are 21 T cell receptor beta chains sequenced from a single sample in a study of shared clonotypes between healthy human individuals (dated by TCRdb to between 2020 and 2021). Library preparation employed the immunoSEQ multiplex PCR assay. The table was pulled from immuneACCESS by TCRdb, which kept in-frame rearrangements only. Such tables lose some clones; where checked, under half of the loss comes from unresolved V genes, and the rest has no known cause. This sample gives about 580,000 clones in total; more than 95% of them show up just once. The ten largest make up approximately 0.33% of the sample. For the CD8 naive samples, CD45RO-negative cells were positively selected for CCR7, yielding a CD45RA+CCR7+ population from which TemRA cells were excluded. The sample taken for sequencing was naive CD8+ T cells sorted from blood. What this sample's cell subset or site label stands for: CD45RA+CCR7+. The receptors derive from a man aged 25-45 years in good health.

V and J are TRBV5-1 and TRBJ2-1, with D hard to call. V lost 6 bases to trimming and J lost 10 bases, with 14 bases between them. The CDR3 spans 12 residues. Germline CDR1 is SGHRS and CDR2 is YFSETQ. This CDR3 reads CASNSGPGEQFF. DNA of the CDR3: TGCGCCAGCAATTCGGGCCCAGGCGAGCAGTTCTTC. Full variable domain (rest looked up from reference TRBV5-1 and TRBJ2-1): KAGVTQTPRYLIKTRGQQVTLSCSPISGHRSVSWYQQTPGQGLQFLFEYFSETQRNKGNFPGRFSGRQFSNSRSEMNVSTLELGDSALYLCASNSGPGEQFFGPGTRLTVL.

The chain employs TRBV15 and TRBJ2-2; 8 bases map to TRBD2. The CDR3 is made up of 14 amino acids. The V gene end was trimmed by 2 bases and the J gene end by 6 bases; junction bases not matched to a gene: 2. Germline V lookup: CDR1 LNHNV, CDR2 YYDKDF (reference sequence). This chain's CDR3 is CATSRSGSPGELFF. CDR3 DNA: TGTGCCACCAGCAGAAGCGGGAGTCCCGGGGAGCTGTTTTTT.

The gene calls are TRBV7-8 and TRBJ1-3; weak D call: TRBD1 (6 bases). The V gene lost 5 bases and the J gene lost 12 bases, with 23 bases spanning the gap. This CDR3 spans 15 amino acids. Germline V gene data show CDR1 as SGHVS and CDR2 as FQNEAQ. The CDR3 sequence: CASSPSGQGRSGIYF. The CDR3 DNA is TGTGCCAGCAGCCCCTCGGGGCAGGGGAGAAGTGGCATATATTTT.

This chain uses TRBV11-2 with TRBJ2-7; either TRBD1 or TRBD2 may supply D (5 bases each). CDR1 SGHAT and CDR2 FQNNGV come from the germline V gene. Trimming removed 5 bases at V and 4 bases at J, with 18 bases between. This CDR3 has 15 amino acids. CDR3 protein: CASSPPGRGKYEQYF. In DNA form, the CDR3 reads TGTGCCAGCAGCCCCCCGGGACGGGGCAAGTACGAGCAGTACTTC.

This chain uses TRBV5-3 with TRBJ2-7, with unresolved D. TRBV5-3 is sorted into the ORF group, with uncertain function. With 0 bases removed from V and 2 bases from J, the gap between germline ends came to 15 bases. This CDR3 is 16 amino acids long. CDR3 sequence reads: CARSLGWVRATYEQYF. As DNA, the CDR3 is TGTGCCAGAAGCTTGGGTTGGGTTCGGGCCACCTACGAGCAGTACTTC.

The rearrangement uses TRBV7-5 and TRBJ1-5. TRBV7-5 is labeled a pseudogene. CDR3 length equals 17 residues. This CDR3 is CVRSSPSIMDTNQPQHF. The CDR3 DNA follows: TGTGTCAGAAGCTCACCGTCTATCATGGATACCAATCAGCCCCAGCATTTT.

The J gene is TRBJ2-1, the V gene TRBV11-2; 10 nucleotides line up with TRBD1. The length of the CDR3 is 15 residues. J gave up 7 bases and V 5 bases, and 8 bases lay outside the gene matches. Germline CDR1 is SGHAT and CDR2 is FQNNGV. CDR3 sequence: CASSPTGTGENEQFF. The CDR3 DNA sequence: TGTGCCAGCAGCCCGACCGGGACAGGGGAAAATGAGCAGTTCTTC.

This chain connects TRBV27 to TRBJ2-2, with 8 bases identical to TRBD1. There are 17 residues in the CDR3. With V trimmed by 4 bases and J by 5 bases, 12 bases remained unmatched. Germline-derived CDR1 and CDR2 are MNHEY and SMNVEV (reference sequence). The CDR3 DNA sequence: TGTGCCAGCAGTTCTCCAGGGGGCGGGATACGGACCGGGGAGCTGTTTTTT. Translated: CASSSPGGGIRTGELFF.

The J gene is TRBJ2-2, the V gene TRBV9; TRBD1 is a possible D gene (5 bases). V lost 0 bases and J 2 bases, leaving 14 bases between the germline ends. The CDR3 sequence is 17 residues long. Germline-derived CDR1 and CDR2 are SGDLS and YYNGEE. CDR3 in amino acids: CASSVVSGSANTGELFF. DNA of the CDR3: TGTGCCAGCAGCGTAGTCTCAGGGTCGGCCAACACCGGGGAGCTGTTTTTT. The variable domain in full, completed from reference TRBV9 and TRBJ2-2, reads DSGVTQTPKHLITATGQRVTLRCSPRSGDLSVYWYQQSLDQGLQFLIQYYNGEERAKGNILERFSAQQFPDLHSELNLSSLELGDSALYFCASSVVSGSANTGELFFGEGSRLTVL.

The chain recombines TRBV27 with TRBJ2-5; TRBD1 matches at 9 bases. The CDR3 is 15 amino acids. The ends lost 3 bases at V and 9 bases at J; junction bases unmatched: 11. Germline V gene lookup returns CDR1 MNHEY and CDR2 SMNVEV (reference sequence). The CDR3 is CASSLNTGTGWAQYF. CDR3 bases: TGTGCCAGCAGTTTGAACACCGGGACAGGGTGGGCCCAGTACTTC.

This chain connects TRBV7-9 to TRBJ1-1; 11 bases line up with TRBD1. There are 16 residues in the CDR3. The ends lost 4 bases at V and 1 base at J; junction bases unmatched: 5. Germline V lookup: CDR1 SEHNR, CDR2 FQNEAQ (reference sequence). CDR3 protein: CASSYGQGASNTEAFF. CDR3 bases: TGTGCCAGCAGCTACGGACAGGGGGCTTCGAACACTGAAGCTTTCTTT. The variable domain in full, completed from reference TRBV7-9 and TRBJ1-1, reads DTGVSQNPRHKITKRGQNVTFRCDPISEHNRLYWYRQTLGQGPEFLTYFQNEAQLEKSRLLSDRFSAERPKGSFSTLEIQRTEQGDSAMYLCASSYGQGASNTEAFFGQGTRLTVV.

Of note for this clone: Distinct nucleotide sequences in the sample also encode this CDR3. This chain connects TRBV5-1 to TRBJ2-5; 8 bases fit TRBD1. CDR1 SGHRS and CDR2 YFSETQ come from the germline V gene. CDR3 length equals 14 residues. The J segment lost 2 bases and the V segment lost 4 bases, leaving 4 bases of the junction unmatched. CDR3 sequence: CASSLWTGQETQYF. CDR3 bases: TGCGCCAGCAGCCTTTGGACAGGGCAAGAGACCCAGTACTTC. Complete variable domain (other parts from reference TRBV5-1 and TRBJ2-5): KAGVTQTPRYLIKTRGQQVTLSCSPISGHRSVSWYQQTPGQGLQFLFEYFSETQRNKGNFPGRFSGRQFSNSRSEMNVSTLELGDSALYLCASSLWTGQETQYFGPGTRLLVL.

The rearrangement links TRBV7-9 to TRBJ2-6; TRBD1 agrees at 7 bases. Germline CDR1 is SEHNR and CDR2 is FQNEAQ (reference sequence). The CDR3 runs to 19 residues. The V gene end was trimmed by 5 bases and the J gene end by 0 bases; junction bases not matched to a gene: 13. CDR3 residues: CASSPTRRDRSSGANVLTF. The CDR3 DNA sequence: TGTGCCAGCAGCCCCACCCGCCGGGACAGAAGCTCTGGGGCCAACGTCCTGACTTTC. Combining the CDR3 with reference TRBV7-9 and TRBJ2-6 gives the whole variable domain DTGVSQNPRHKITKRGQNVTFRCDPISEHNRLYWYRQTLGQGPEFLTYFQNEAQLEKSRLLSDRFSAERPKGSFSTLEIQRTEQGDSAMYLCASSPTRRDRSSGANVLTFGAGSRLTVL.

V and J are TRBV28 and TRBJ2-1, with 11 positions matching TRBD2. The CDR3 is 17 residues long. V trimming: 5 bases; J trimming: 5 bases; junction bases outside the gene matches: 11. The germline V gene encodes CDR1 MDHEN and CDR2 SYDVKM. For the CDR3, the DNA is TGTGCCAGCAGTCTAATAAATAGCGGGAGGGGCAACAATGAGCAGTTCTTC. It is translated as CASSLINSGRGNNEQFF.

The genes are TRBV27 and TRBJ1-1; D is ambiguous. This CDR3 is built from 13 residues. CDR1 and CDR2 (germline): MNHEY, SMNVEV (reference sequence). V lost 6 bases and J lost 3, with 11 bases in between. The CDR3 reads CASSHGEHTEAFF. As DNA, the CDR3 is TGTGCCAGCAGCCATGGGGAACACACTGAAGCTTTCTTT.

This rearrangement joins TRBV30 to TRBJ1-1, with D unresolved. This CDR3 has 14 residues. V lost 4 bases, J lost 0 bases, and 12 bases lay in between. CDR1 is GTSNPN and CDR2 is SVGIG in the germline V gene (reference sequence). The CDR3 sequence is CAWNPSVLNTEAFF. In DNA form, the CDR3 reads TGTGCCTGGAATCCCTCCGTTTTGAACACTGAAGCTTTCTTT.

The V call is TRBV6-1, the J call TRBJ2-1; 8 bases align to TRBD1. Germline V lookup: CDR1 MNHNS, CDR2 SASEGT. The CDR3 has 15 residues. V trimming: 4 bases; J trimming: 5 bases; junction bases outside the gene matches: 7. The CDR3 region is CASSAWTGMDNEQFF. The DNA for the CDR3 is TGTGCCAGCAGTGCTTGGACAGGGATGGACAATGAGCAGTTCTTC.

The rearrangement uses TRBV4-2 and TRBJ2-7; 8 bases are shared with TRBD2. CDR1 and CDR2 from the germline V gene are LGHNA and YNFKEQ. The CDR3 loop spans 15 amino acids. V lost 5 bases, J lost 6 bases, and 12 bases stayed unmatched. The CDR3 protein is CASSSSSGGNPEQYF. Here the CDR3 DNA reads TGTGCCAGCAGCTCGTCGTCGGGGGGGAATCCCGAGCAGTACTTC.

The chain is built from TRBV6-1 and TRBJ2-7, with a possible D match to TRBD1 (5 bases). The CDR3 consists of 13 residues. V was shortened by 7 bases and J by 2 bases, with 12 bases between the two germline ends. CDR1 MNHNS and CDR2 SASEGT come from the germline V gene. The CDR3 DNA is TGTGCCAGCAATTTGGACACAACCTACGAGCAGTACTTC. Encoded protein: CASNLDTTYEQYF.

The J gene is TRBJ2-2, the V gene TRBV4-3; the match to TRBD1 covers 10 bases. The CDR3 covers 17 residues. Germline CDR1 reads LGHNA; CDR2 reads YSLEER. V gave up 3 bases and J gave up 5 bases; unmatched junction bases: 9. Here the CDR3 DNA reads TGCGCCAGCAGCCACCAGTCAGGGACAGGGGTAACCGGGGAGCTGTTTTTT. Translating it yields CASSHQSGTGVTGELFF.

The V call is TRBV4-1, the J call TRBJ2-3, with TRBD2 identical over 7 bases. Germline assignment: CDR1 MGHRA and CDR2 YSYEKL. The CDR3 runs to 15 residues. V lost 5 bases to trimming and J lost 3 bases; unmatched junction nucleotides: 8. CDR3 nucleotides: TGCGCCAGCAGCGATGGAGGCGGGAGAACAGATACGCAGTATTTT. Translating it yields CASSDGGGRTDTQYF.